This T cell receptor (beta chain) derives from a study of T cells in Graves' hyperthyroidism and ophthalmopathy. General study results and limits: Peripheral blood also featured most of the thyroid clonotypes expanded above 0.001.

The junction had 10 bases not matched to a gene; V was cut back by 5 bases and J by 4 bases. Germline V gives CDR1 DFQATT, CDR2 SNEGSKA (reference sequence). The CDR3 has 14 residues. Graves' hyperthyroidism was deemed stable given no ophthalmopathy progression within 18 months. Reasons for excluding patients were uncontrolled infection, other autoimmune disease, pregnancy or lactation. The PBMCs studied were ones that came from 10 ml fresh peripheral blood. Amplified TCR beta CDR3 regions came from RNA transcripts. The primer set for the first-round RT-PCR of the TCR CDR3 was HTBI. Via MiXCR, TCRdb re-called the multiplex PCR reads, giving one row per CDR3 protein. The repertoire includes fewer than 650,000 distinct CDR3 sequences, about 14% of them detected once, and over 11% sits in the top ten. Ten or more counts support this clonotype. What it recognizes is unknown.

The chain uses TRBV20-1 and TRBJ1-1; TRBD1 aligns across 7 bases. Sequenced input: blood. The receptor was isolated from a woman aged 40 to 50 with Graves' hyperthyroidism. CDR3 nucleotide sequence: TGCAGTGCTGCAGTGACAGGGCCGGGCACTGAAGCTTTCTTT. Translating it yields CSAAVTGPGTEAFF.